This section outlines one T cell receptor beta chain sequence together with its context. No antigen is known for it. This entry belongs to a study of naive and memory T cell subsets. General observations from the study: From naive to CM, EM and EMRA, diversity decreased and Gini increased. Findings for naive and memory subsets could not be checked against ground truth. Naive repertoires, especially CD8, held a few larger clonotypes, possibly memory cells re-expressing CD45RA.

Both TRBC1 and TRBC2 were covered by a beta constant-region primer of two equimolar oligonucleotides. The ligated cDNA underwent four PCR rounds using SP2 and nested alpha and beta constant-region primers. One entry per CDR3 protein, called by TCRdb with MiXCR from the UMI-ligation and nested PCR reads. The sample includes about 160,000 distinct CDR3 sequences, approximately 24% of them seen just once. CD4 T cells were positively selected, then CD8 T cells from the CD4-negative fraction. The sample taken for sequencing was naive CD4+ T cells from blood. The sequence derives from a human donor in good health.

The CDR3: CASSYRDRALETQYF. The CDR3 bases are TGTGCCAGCAGTTACCGGGACAGGGCCCTAGAGACCCAGTACTTC. This sequence joins TRBV6-6 and TRBJ2-5, with 9 bases fitting TRBD1. The CDR3 sequence is 15 residues long. The V gene end was trimmed by 2 bases and the J gene end by 4 bases; junction bases not matched to a gene: 5. The V gene's germline CDR1 is MNHNY and CDR2 SVGAGI (reference sequence).